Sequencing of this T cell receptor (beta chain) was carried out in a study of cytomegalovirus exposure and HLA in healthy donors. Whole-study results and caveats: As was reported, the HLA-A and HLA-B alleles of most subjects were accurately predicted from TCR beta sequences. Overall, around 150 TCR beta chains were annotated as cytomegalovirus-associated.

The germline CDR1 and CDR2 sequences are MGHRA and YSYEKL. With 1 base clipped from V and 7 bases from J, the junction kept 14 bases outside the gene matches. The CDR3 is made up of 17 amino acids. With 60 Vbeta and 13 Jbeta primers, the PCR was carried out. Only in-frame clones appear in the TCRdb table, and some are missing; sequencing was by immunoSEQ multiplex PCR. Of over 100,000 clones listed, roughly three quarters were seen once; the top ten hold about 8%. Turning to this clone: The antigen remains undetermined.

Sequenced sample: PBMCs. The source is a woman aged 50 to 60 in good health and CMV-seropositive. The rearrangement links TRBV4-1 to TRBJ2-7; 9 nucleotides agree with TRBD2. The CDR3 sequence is CASSQGASGRPAEEQYF. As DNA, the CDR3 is TGCGCCAGCAGCCAAGGAGCAAGCGGGAGGCCCGCCGAGGAGCAGTACTTC.